This T cell receptor (beta chain) was recovered during a study of T cell responses to AZD1222 COVID-19 vaccine. For this clone: What it recognizes is unknown.

V was clipped by 0 bases and J by 4 bases, with 12 bases between them. The germline gives CDR1 MGHRA, CDR2 YSYEKL. The CDR3 is made up of 15 amino acids. Study-wide points: Possibly, clonal diversity was underestimated; donors were largely white British and included more females. Vaccine-associated CD4 TCRs ranged over spike, dominating at 160-218 and 743-854. Nearly half of spike-specific TCRs reportedly go after variant regions that carry no mutations.

Clones were sequenced by immunoSEQ multiplex PCR, and TCRdb holds only the in-frame ones, with some missing. This repertoire shows some 130,000 clones, approximately 92% found once; its top ten account for 6.5% to 8.5%. The TCR was taken from an adult who received the AZD1222 COVID-19 vaccine. The sequenced sample was peripheral blood, obtained 28 days after the second AZD1222 dose. The chain is built from TRBV4-1 and TRBJ1-2; weak D call: TRBD1 (6 bases). The CDR3 reads CASSQEGRGSYGYTF. The DNA of the CDR3 is TGCGCCAGCAGCCAAGAAGGTAGGGGGTCCTATGGCTACACCTTC.